Below, 30 T cell receptor beta chains from the same sample are listed, as sequenced in a study of blood T cells in healthy people across ages. Primed by a sample-barcoded 5' primer and a J-beta primer mix, a second PCR proceeded for roughly 6 to 12 cycles. TCRdb reprocessed the 5' RACE reads with MiXCR, giving one entry per CDR3 protein. The sample records 800,000 to 950,000 distinct CDR3 sequences, about 28% being singletons. This sample was also put to use in a study of T cells of mothers and their children.

The sequenced sample consisted of blood. The receptors shown here come from a woman aged 40-49 years in good health.

There are many counts of this clonotype. The rearrangement links TRBV29-1 to TRBJ2-1; tentatively, D is TRBD1 (6 bases). The V gene's germline CDR1 is SQVTM and CDR2 ANQGSEA. V lost 4 bases, J lost 0 bases, and 10 bases lay in between. This CDR3 comprises 14 residues. The CDR3 protein is CSVVRGSSYNEQFF. CDR3 DNA sequence: TGCAGCGTTGTTAGGGGGAGCTCCTACAATGAGCAGTTCTTC.

The V and J genes are TRBV6-5 and TRBJ1-2; possible D gene TRBD1, 6 bases. The CDR3 is made up of 15 amino acids. Germline lookup yields CDR1 MNHEY and CDR2 SVGAGI. The V and J ends lost 7 bases and 2 bases respectively, with 17 bases between them. For the CDR3, the DNA is TGTGCCAGCACCACATATAGGGGGGTAAACTATGGCTACACCTTC. It translates to CASTTYRGVNYGYTF.

This clonotype showed up many times. The chain joins TRBV12-3 or TRBV12-4 to TRBJ2-7; D possibly corresponds to TRBD1 (6 bases). Trimming removed 6 bases from V and 0 bases from J, with 15 bases in between. This CDR3 has 15 residues. The CDR3 region has the DNA TGTGCCAGCAGATCGGGACAAGTAAGCTCCTACGAGCAGTACTTC. Its protein is CASRSGQVSSYEQYF.

Details on this clonotype: A single base separates this from a much larger clone, so it may be a read error. The V call is TRBV7-2, the J call TRBJ2-1; D uncertain. Looked up from germline, CDR1 is SGHTA and CDR2 is FQGNSA. V gave up 3 bases and J gave up 10 bases, with 13 bases separating them. There are 13 residues in the CDR3. CDR3 coding DNA: TGTGCCAGCAGCTTTTACAACTCCTACGAGCAGTTCTTC. This codes for CASSFYNSYEQFF.

For this clonotype: At one end the junction does not follow the germline gene, possibly because of a read error. This chain links TRBV20-1 with TRBJ2-4; D possibly matches TRBD1 or TRBD2 (5 bases each). CDR3 length: 12 amino acids. Per germline, CDR1 DFQATT and CDR2 SNEGSKA (reference sequence). DNA of the CDR3: TGCAGTGCCAGAGAGGGGCTGAGGGAGCAGTACTTC. Its protein is CSAREGLREQYF.

This clonotype was observed many times. The chain joins TRBV9 to TRBJ2-5, with 8 bases identical to TRBD2. The V segment lost 3 bases and the J segment 5 bases; nucleotides outside the gene matches: 9. The V gene's germline CDR1 is SGDLS and CDR2 YYNGEE. CDR3 length: 15 residues. DNA for the CDR3: TGTGCCAGCAGCGAAACCGGGACTAGGCCGGAGACCCAGTACTTC. Its protein is CASSETGTRPETQYF.

This clonotype was seen a few times. The V gene is TRBV18, the J gene TRBJ2-1; D gene unclear. The CDR3 spans 15 residues. Germline values: CDR1 KGHSH, CDR2 LQKENI. With 0 bases removed from V and 5 bases from J, the gap between germline ends came to 11 bases. CDR3 sequence (DNA): TGTGCCAGCTCACCACCAGGGCAGGTTAACAATGAGCAGTTCTTC. It translates to CASSPPGQVNNEQFF.

This chain connects TRBV12-3 or TRBV12-4 to TRBJ1-5; D may be TRBD1 (5 bases). The CDR3 has 15 amino acids. V lost 6 bases and J lost 3, with 15 bases in between. The CDR3: CASRPQGANNQPQHF. As DNA, the CDR3 is TGTGCCAGCAGACCCCAAGGGGCCAACAATCAGCCCCAGCATTTT.

The chain employs TRBV12-3 or TRBV12-4 and TRBJ1-4, with a tentative D call TRBD1 (6 bases). This CDR3 spans 14 amino acids. V lost 3 bases, J lost 7 bases, and 12 bases lay in between. CDR3 DNA: TGTGCCAGCAGTTTCCAAGGGGGGATTGAAAAACTGTTTTTT. This encodes CASSFQGGIEKLFF.

In the case of this clonotype: Possible read error: a much larger clone is one base away. This rearrangement joins TRBV10-3 to TRBJ2-1; a possible D gene is TRBD1 (6 bases). The germline CDR1 and CDR2 sequences are ENHRY and SYGVKD. CDR3 length: 14 amino acids. V was shortened by 8 bases and J by 10 bases, with 21 bases between the two germline ends. The CDR3 region is CAIGTQGPSYEQFF. DNA for the CDR3: TGTGCCATCGGTACTCAGGGGCCCTCCTACGAGCAGTTCTTC.

Only a few counts were recorded for this clonotype. The rearrangement links TRBV7-9 to TRBJ2-7; D possibly corresponds to TRBD1 (6 bases). The end of the DNA fits TRBJ2-5 better, so the J call may be wrong. The CDR3 has 14 residues. Germline CDR1 SEHNR, CDR2 FQNEAQ (reference sequence). The CDR3 DNA sequence: TGTGCCAGCAGCCAGGACAGTTTTGCGGAGACCCAGTACTTC. It translates to CASSQDSFAETQYF.

V and J are TRBV28 and TRBJ1-1, with D tentatively TRBD1 (5 bases). CDR3 length: 15 amino acids. The germline CDR1 and CDR2 sequences are MDHEN and SYDVKM. V lost 2 bases and J lost 6, with 16 bases in between. Here the CDR3 reads CASSLLVQGRPEAFF. Written as DNA, the CDR3 is TGTGCCAGCAGTTTACTTGTCCAGGGTCGCCCTGAAGCTTTCTTT.

This clonotype appeared many times. Since a much larger clone is just one base distant, this may be a read error. The gene calls are TRBV12-3 or TRBV12-4 and TRBJ2-1; TRBD2 aligns across 8 bases. This CDR3 has 15 residues. J was trimmed by 7 bases and V by 6 bases; bases with no gene match: 11. The chain's CDR3 is CASSHAGGPGNEQFF. The CDR3 DNA reads as TGTGCCAGCAGCCATGCGGGGGGCCCTGGGAATGAGCAGTTCTTC.

Worth noting for this clonotype: At one boundary the junction diverges from the germline segment, which might be a read error. The V and J genes are TRBV28 and TRBJ2-7, with D maybe TRBD2 (7 bases). Per the germline V gene, CDR1 is MDHEN and CDR2 is SYDVKM. This CDR3 has 15 amino acids. The CDR3 region has the DNA TGTGCCGGCAGTTCCCCGAGTGGGGGGGCATACGAGCAGTACTTC. This codes for CAGSSPSGGAYEQYF.

This clonotype was observed a handful of times. This sequence joins TRBV28 and TRBJ2-7; 9 nucleotides match TRBD1. Germline V lookup: CDR1 MDHEN, CDR2 SYDVKM. The trim removed 6 bases at V and 3 bases at J, leaving 6 bases unmatched. This CDR3 is 14 amino acids long. In nucleotides, the CDR3 is TGTGCCAGCAGAGGGACAGGGAGTGTCTACGAGCAGTACTTC. Protein product: CASRGTGSVYEQYF.

This clonotype was found many times. Germline is not matched at one junction end, which may reflect a read error. The chain uses TRBV7-7 and TRBJ2-7, with TRBD2 as a possible D gene (6 bases). Germline V lookup: CDR1 SSHAT, CDR2 FNYEAQ (reference sequence). CDR3 length: 14 amino acids. CDR3 sequence (DNA): TGTGCTAGCAGCTTAGACGGGGGTACCTACGAGCAGTACTTC. It translates to CASSLDGGTYEQYF. Complete variable domain (other parts from reference TRBV7-7 and TRBJ2-7): GAGVSQSPRYKVTKRGQDVTLRCDPISSHATLYWYQQALGQGPEFLTYFNYEAQPDKSGLPSDRFSAERPEGSISTLTIQRTEQRDSAMYRCASSLDGGTYEQYFGPGTRLTVT.

CDR3 amino acids: CASSAGLSAETQYF. DNA for the CDR3: TGTGCCAGCAGCGCCGGACTCAGCGCGGAGACCCAGTACTTC. This chain joins TRBV9 and TRBJ2-7; D is possibly TRBD2 (5 bases). The assigned J gene may be wrong: the sequence end matches TRBJ2-5 better. This CDR3 has 14 residues. Germline CDR1 and CDR2: SGDLS and YYNGEE.

V usage is TRBV11-2 and J usage is TRBJ2-7; possibly TRBD1 for D (6 bases). Deletions cut 3 bases from V and 6 bases from J, with 15 bases between. The CDR3 spans 14 residues. The germline V gene encodes CDR1 SGHAT and CDR2 FQNNGV. The CDR3 nucleotides read TGTGCCAGCAGCTTCAGCGCCGACAGGCGCGAGCAGTACTTC. Protein sequence: CASSFSADRREQYF.

This clonotype has a count of ten or more. This sequence joins TRBV7-3 and TRBJ2-1; 11 bases match TRBD1. V shed 0 bases and J 4 bases; nucleotides not matched to a gene: 2. This CDR3 is 16 amino acids long. The germline CDR1 and CDR2 sequences are SGHTA and FQGTGA. The CDR3 nucleotides are TGTGCCAGCAGCTTAACGGGGACAGGGGGTTACAATGAGCAGTTCTTC. Protein: CASSLTGTGGYNEQFF.

V gene TRBV7-2 combines with J gene TRBJ1-5; D possibly corresponds to TRBD1 (6 bases). Trimming removed 5 bases at V and 0 bases at J, with 11 bases between. The V gene's germline CDR1 is SGHTA and CDR2 FQGNSA. The CDR3 runs to 15 residues. Written as DNA, the CDR3 is TGTGCCAGCAGCACAGGGATTTATAGCAATCAGCCCCAGCATTTT. As protein: CASSTGIYSNQPQHF.

The V call is TRBV3-1, the J call TRBJ1-1, with no clear D. This CDR3 spans 17 amino acids. The V end was cut by 2 bases, the J end by 1 base, with 17 bases between. Germline CDR1 LGHDT, CDR2 YNNKEL (reference sequence). The CDR3 sequence is CASSQHGTGRTNTEAFF. CDR3 bases: TGTGCCAGCAGCCAACACGGTACCGGACGCACGAACACTGAAGCTTTCTTT.

This clonotype showed up many times. The chain employs TRBV20-1 and TRBJ2-7; either TRBD1 or TRBD2 may fit D (6 bases each). CDR1 is DFQATT and CDR2 is SNEGSKA in the germline V gene (reference sequence). The CDR3 loop spans 15 amino acids. V lost 3 bases and J lost 1, with 16 bases in between. The CDR3 here is CSARGPGAISYEQYF. The CDR3 DNA reads TGCAGTGCTAGGGGTCCGGGGGCCATATCCTACGAGCAGTACTTC.

This clonotype occurred a few times. A read error may account for a junction end that differs from germline. This rearrangement joins TRBV29-1 to TRBJ2-7; TRBD2 agrees at 7 bases. This CDR3 spans 13 amino acids. Germline V gene lookup returns CDR1 SQVTM and CDR2 ANQGSEA. CDR3 DNA: TGCAGCGCGGGGAGGGAGCGTGACTACGGGCAGTACTTC. It codes for CSAGRERDYGQYF.

The gene calls are TRBV2 and TRBJ2-2; 7 nucleotides agree with TRBD1. The trim removed 3 bases at V and 3 bases at J, leaving 16 bases unmatched. The CDR3 runs 19 residues. Germline V CDR1 and CDR2: SNHLY, FYNNEI. CDR3 sequence (DNA): TGTGCCAGCAGTGAGGCGGCAGGGGGTATTCGAAGGGACACCGGGGAGCTGTTTTTT. Translated, it gives CASSEAAGGIRRDTGELFF.

J is TRBJ2-1 and V is TRBV28, with 12 bases matching TRBD2. The CDR3 covers 15 residues. Germline trimming cut 6 bases from V and 10 bases from J; bases unmatched to any gene: 10. Germline lookup yields CDR1 MDHEN and CDR2 SYDVKM. DNA for the CDR3: TGTGCCAGCAGAGCTAGCGGGGGGGCCTGGTACGAGCAGTTCTTC. Amino acids: CASRASGGAWYEQFF.

Of note for this clonotype: It is likely a read error, because the conserved phenylalanine at the end of the CDR3 is missing. The J gene is TRBJ2-5, the V gene TRBV4-1; TRBD2 might be the D (5 bases). The CDR3 is 15 residues long. Trimming cost V 1 base and J 3 bases, with 12 bases left between them. The germline V gene has CDR1 MGHRA and CDR2 YSYEKL. The CDR3 sequence: CASSQGQRAEETQYV. CDR3 in DNA: TGCGCCAGCAGCCAAGGGCAACGAGCGGAAGAGACCCAGTACGTC.

This clonotype was seen just once. One end of the junction varies from germline; a read error may be responsible. J is TRBJ1-1 and V is TRBV3-1; D remains unclear. CDR1 is LGHDT and CDR2 is YNNKEL in the germline V gene (reference sequence). The CDR3 is 14 residues long. The CDR3 loop reads CAGSQNFVNTEAFF. The DNA for the CDR3 is TGTGCCGGCAGCCAGAACTTCGTGAACACTGAAGCTTTCTTT. Full variable domain (missing parts from reference TRBV3-1 and TRBJ1-1): DTAVSQTPKYLVTQMGNDKSIKCEQNLGHDTMYWYKQDSKKFLKIMFSYNNKELIINETVPNRFSPKSPDKAHLNLHINSLELGDSAVYFCAGSQNFVNTEAFFGQGTRLTVV.

This clonotype turned up a few times. This chain links TRBV5-1 with TRBJ2-3; D possibly corresponds to TRBD2 (5 bases). The ends were cut back, 0 bases at V and 4 bases at J, with 15 bases in the middle. This CDR3 region has 16 residues. CDR1 SGHRS and CDR2 YFSETQ come from the germline V gene. The chain's CDR3 is CASSLGADWTSDTQYF. The CDR3 DNA sequence: TGCGCCAGCAGCTTGGGGGCGGACTGGACTTCAGATACGCAGTATTTT.

This clonotype was counted ten times or more. The chain recombines TRBV7-9 with TRBJ2-7; D unresolved. The CDR3 length is 13 residues. Trimming took off 1 base at V and 7 bases at J, with 11 bases between the two ends. Germline CDR1 and CDR2: SEHNR and FQNEAQ (reference sequence). CDR3 loop: CASSLVTTGEQYF. CDR3 nucleotides: TGTGCCAGCAGCTTAGTGACGACTGGGGAGCAGTACTTC.

This chain connects TRBV2 to TRBJ1-5; D is perhaps TRBD1 (5 bases). The CDR3 spans 15 residues. The V end lost 1 base, the J end lost 1 base, and 8 bases lay between the germline ends. Germline V lookup: CDR1 SNHLY, CDR2 FYNNEI. The CDR3 region has the DNA TGTGCCAGCAGTGAAGTGGGGCGCAGCAATCAGCCCCAGCATTTT. Amino acid sequence: CASSEVGRSNQPQHF.